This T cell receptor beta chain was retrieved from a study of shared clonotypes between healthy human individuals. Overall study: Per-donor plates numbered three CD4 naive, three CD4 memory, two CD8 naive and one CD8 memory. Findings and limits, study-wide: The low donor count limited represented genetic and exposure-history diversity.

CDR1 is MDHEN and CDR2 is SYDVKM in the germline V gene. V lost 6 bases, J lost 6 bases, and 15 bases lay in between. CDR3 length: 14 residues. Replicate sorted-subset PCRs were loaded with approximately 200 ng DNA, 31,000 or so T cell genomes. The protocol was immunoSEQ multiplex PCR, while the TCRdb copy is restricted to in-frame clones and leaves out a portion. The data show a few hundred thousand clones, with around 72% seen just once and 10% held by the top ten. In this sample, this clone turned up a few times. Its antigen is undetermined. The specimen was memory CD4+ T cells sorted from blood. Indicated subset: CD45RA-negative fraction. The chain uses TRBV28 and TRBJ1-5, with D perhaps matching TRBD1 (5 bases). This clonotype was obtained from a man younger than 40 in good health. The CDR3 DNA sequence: TGTGCCAGCAGCTCCGGGACGGGGATTCAGCCCCAGCATTTT. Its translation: CASSSGTGIQPQHF.